Listed below are T cell receptor beta chains from one sample, sequenced in a study of blood T cell repertoires in COVID-19. The assay was immunoSEQ multiplex PCR, and TCRdb's table has in-frame clones only and misses some. The sample shows 25,000 to 30,000 clones, about 80% of them seen only once. The sequencing sample was made of peripheral blood. The receptors were sampled from a man between 65 and 80 years old with acute or convalescent COVID-19. Each CDR3 is given with its conserved first and last residue.

cdr3_aa | j_call | v_call
CASSSGGLSDTQYF | TRBJ2-3 | TRBV9
CASSFGLANEQYF | TRBJ2-7 | TRBV7-2
CASRTGVRGYTF | TRBJ1-2 | TRBV19
CASSSADTQYF | TRBJ2-3 | TRBV12-3/TRBV12-4
CASSYSVGADEKLFF | TRBJ1-4 | TRBV7-6
CAAGFSGVSYNEQFF | TRBJ2-1 | TRBV4-3
CASSTYRAAGLYEQYF | TRBJ2-7 | TRBV27
CASSPGQAYGYTF | TRBJ1-2 | TRBV7-3
CASSQEEGTGSGKIQETQYF | TRBJ2-5 | TRBV4-1
CASSAHRDTEAFF | TRBJ1-1 | TRBV7-9
CAISELLGANEQFF | TRBJ2-1 | TRBV10-3
CASSADRGYEQYF | TRBJ2-7 | TRBV19
CASSPQGQGMVEAFF | TRBJ1-1 | TRBV18
CASSWESEQFF | TRBJ2-1 | TRBV7-2
CASSFAGGGNEQFF | TRBJ2-1 | TRBV7-2
CASRKAGINEQFF | TRBJ2-1 | TRBV19
CAIGSGQVYGYTF | TRBJ1-2 | TRBV10-3
CASSQDTEYTQYF | TRBJ2-3 | TRBV14
CATSMQGTDTQYF | TRBJ2-3 | TRBV24-1
CASSSQADTEAFF | TRBJ1-1 | TRBV6-2/TRBV6-3
CASSSFDLAVIGTDTQYF | TRBJ2-3 | TRBV6-2/TRBV6-3
CASSQDVKRASGRSGMGNIQYF | TRBJ2-4 | TRBV4-3